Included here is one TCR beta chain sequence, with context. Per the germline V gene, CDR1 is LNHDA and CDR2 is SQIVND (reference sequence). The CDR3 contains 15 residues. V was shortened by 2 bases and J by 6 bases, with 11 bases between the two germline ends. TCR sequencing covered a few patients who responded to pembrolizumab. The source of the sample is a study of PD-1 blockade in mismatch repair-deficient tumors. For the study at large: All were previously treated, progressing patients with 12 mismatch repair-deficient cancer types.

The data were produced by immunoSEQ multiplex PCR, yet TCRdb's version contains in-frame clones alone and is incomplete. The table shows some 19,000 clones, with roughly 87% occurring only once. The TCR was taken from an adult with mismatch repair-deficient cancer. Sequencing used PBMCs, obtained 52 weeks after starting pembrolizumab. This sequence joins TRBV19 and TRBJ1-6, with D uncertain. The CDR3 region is CASSISSTANSPLHF. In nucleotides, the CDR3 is TGTGCCAGTAGTATAAGCAGCACAGCTAATTCACCCCTCCACTTT.